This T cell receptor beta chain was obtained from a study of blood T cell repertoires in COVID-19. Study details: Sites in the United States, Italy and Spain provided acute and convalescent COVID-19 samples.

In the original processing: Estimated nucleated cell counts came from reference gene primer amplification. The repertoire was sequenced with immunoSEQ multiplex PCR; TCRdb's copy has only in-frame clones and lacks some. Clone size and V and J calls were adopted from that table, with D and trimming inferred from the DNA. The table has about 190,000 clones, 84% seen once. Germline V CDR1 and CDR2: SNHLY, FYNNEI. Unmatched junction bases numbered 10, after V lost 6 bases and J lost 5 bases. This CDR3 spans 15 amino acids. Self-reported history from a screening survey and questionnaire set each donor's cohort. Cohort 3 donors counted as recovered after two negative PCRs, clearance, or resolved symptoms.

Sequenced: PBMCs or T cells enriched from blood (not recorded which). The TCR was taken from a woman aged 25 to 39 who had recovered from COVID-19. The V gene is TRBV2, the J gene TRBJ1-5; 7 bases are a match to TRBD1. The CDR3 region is CASRFETGRDQPQHF. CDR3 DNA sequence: TGTGCCAGCAGGTTTGAGACAGGGCGGGATCAGCCCCAGCATTTT.